This passage covers 13 T cell receptor beta chains from one sample sequenced in a study of human T cells and chemical hapten exposure. Each CDR3 protein gets one entry after TCRdb re-called the RACE reads with MiXCR. Of approximately 80,000 distinct CDR3 sequences in the sample, 8% to 13% were seen once. Stated time point: patch test 2, 6 weeks after DPC sensitization. Stated treatment: therapeutic diphenylcyclopropenone sensitization with weekly scalp DPC. This specimen was whole blood, taken in connection with sensitization to the hapten diphenylcyclopropenone (DPC). The receptors were gathered from a woman between 50 and 59 years old with alopecia areata. Some clones in this sample may be carry-over from other donors' samples.

This clonotype was recorded many times. This chain connects TRBV6-5 to TRBJ2-7; 8 positions match TRBD2. Germline V gene lookup returns CDR1 MNHEY and CDR2 SVGAGI. With 0 bases clipped from V and 2 bases from J, the junction kept 6 bases outside the gene matches. The CDR3 has 16 amino acids. CDR3 DNA: TGTGCCAGCAGTTACTCCCCGCTAGCGGGTCCCTACGAGCAGTACTTC. Translating it yields CASSYSPLAGPYEQYF.

This clonotype occurred many times. V and J are TRBV5-5 and TRBJ2-1; the D gene is possibly TRBD2 (6 bases). V lost 6 bases to trimming and J lost 3 bases, with 13 bases between them. Per germline, CDR1 SGHKS and CDR2 YYEKEE (reference sequence). CDR3 size: 14 residues. In DNA, the CDR3 is TGTGCCAGCAAACGGGGCGGGAACTACAATGAGCAGTTCTTC. Its protein is CASKRGGNYNEQFF.

This clonotype has a count of ten or more. The V gene is TRBV4-3, the J gene TRBJ1-2; D remains unclear. In germline, CDR1 is LGHNA, CDR2 YSLEER. Trimming cost V 0 bases and J 9 bases, with 17 bases left between them. This CDR3 has 15 amino acids. Here the CDR3 reads CASSQDHTSSMRYTF. For the CDR3, the DNA is TGCGCCAGCAGCCAAGATCACACTTCCTCTATGCGCTACACCTTC.

This clonotype came up many times. The genes are TRBV6-2 or TRBV6-3 and TRBJ2-1, with D perhaps TRBD1 (6 bases). V was clipped by 2 bases and J by 5 bases, with 19 bases between them. From germline, CDR1 is MNHEY and CDR2 SVGEGT. This CDR3 has 17 residues. This CDR3 reads CASSYPVRGLADNEQFF. The CDR3 coding sequence is TGTGCCAGCAGTTACCCAGTAAGGGGGTTGGCTGACAATGAGCAGTTCTTC.

This clonotype was detected ten times or more. The chain couples TRBV3-1 to TRBJ1-2; TRBD1 matches 8 bases. The CDR3 is made up of 17 amino acids. The V gene's germline CDR1 is LGHDT and CDR2 YNNKEL (reference sequence). After removal of 4 bases from V and 6 bases from J, the junction contained 16 bases not matched to a gene. DNA for the CDR3: TGTGCCAGCAGCCGCGCTAGCACCCGACAGGGGAAAGATGGCTACACCTTC. Its translation is CASSRASTRQGKDGYTF.

The chain joins TRBV7-9 to TRBJ1-1; tentative D call: TRBD1 (5 bases). The CDR3 has 14 residues. In germline, CDR1 is SEHNR, CDR2 FQNEAQ (reference sequence). V dropped 0 bases and J dropped 7 bases, with 12 bases sitting between them. In DNA form, the CDR3 reads TGTGCCAGCAGCTTAGCGCTGGGGCAGCTTGAAGCTTTCTTT. Translated, it gives CASSLALGQLEAFF. Full variable domain (remainder filled in from reference TRBV7-9 and TRBJ1-1): DTGVSQNPRHKITKRGQNVTFRCDPISEHNRLYWYRQTLGQGPEFLTYFQNEAQLEKSRLLSDRFSAERPKGSFSTLEIQRTEQGDSAMYLCASSLALGQLEAFFGQGTRLTVV.

This clonotype was picked up many times. The rearrangement joins TRBV5-1 to TRBJ1-1; 10 positions agree with TRBD1. The CDR3 spans 16 residues. Germline V gives CDR1 SGHRS, CDR2 YFSETQ. V dropped 4 bases and J dropped 4; count of bases not matched to a gene: 10. CDR3 nucleotides: TGCGCCAGCAGCCCCGGACAGGGGGGTATTGGCACTGAAGCTTTCTTT. It is translated as CASSPGQGGIGTEAFF. Looking up the rest from reference TRBV5-1 and TRBJ1-1 gives the full variable domain: KAGVTQTPRYLIKTRGQQVTLSCSPISGHRSVSWYQQTPGQGLQFLFEYFSETQRNKGNFPGRFSGRQFSNSRSEMNVSTLELGDSALYLCASSPGQGGIGTEAFFGQGTRLTVV.

This clonotype was detected many times. V and J are TRBV2 and TRBJ1-2; 8 bases line up with TRBD1. The germline gives CDR1 SNHLY, CDR2 FYNNEI. The J segment lost 8 bases and the V segment lost 4 bases, leaving 9 bases of the junction unmatched. This CDR3 is 14 amino acids long. CDR3 DNA: TGTGCCAGCAGTGGCGACAGGGGTGGCATCGGCTACACCTTC. Its translation: CASSGDRGGIGYTF.

This clonotype was recorded a few times. The V and J genes are TRBV5-5 and TRBJ1-5, with D unresolved. This CDR3 spans 14 amino acids. Trimming took 4 bases from V and 3 from J, leaving 11 bases between them. Germline V gene sequence: CDR1 SGHKS, CDR2 YYEKEE (reference sequence). The CDR3 sequence is CASSLRDFNQPQHF. As DNA, the CDR3 is TGTGCCAGCAGCCTTAGGGATTTCAATCAGCCCCAGCATTTT.

This clonotype has a handful of counts. This chain connects TRBV5-1 to TRBJ2-2; 8 bases agree with TRBD1. This CDR3 spans 15 amino acids. V was clipped by 0 bases and J by 6 bases; unmatched bases: 4. Germline V gene lookup returns CDR1 SGHRS and CDR2 YFSETQ. In DNA, the CDR3 is TGCGCCAGCAGCTTGGTAGCAGGGGGCTCCGGGGAGCTGTTTTTT. It is translated as CASSLVAGGSGELFF.

This clonotype was counted between two and nine times. V and J are TRBV7-2 and TRBJ1-4; D perhaps matches TRBD1 (5 bases). The CDR3 contains 18 residues. The V gene lost 5 bases and the J gene lost 0 bases, with 19 bases spanning the gap. The germline CDR1 and CDR2 sequences are SGHTA and FQGNSA. CDR3 DNA: TGTGCCAGCAGCGAACAGACAGCGGGCAGAGCAACTAATGAAAAACTGTTTTTT. Amino acid sequence: CASSEQTAGRATNEKLFF.

This clonotype was found many times. Relative to the germline gene, one junction end is altered; a read error may explain this. The chain joins TRBV5-1 to TRBJ1-1; D unresolved. The CDR3 loop spans 14 amino acids. CDR1 is SGHRS, CDR2 YFSETQ, per germline. The CDR3 region has the DNA TGCGCCAGCAGCGCAATTTGGGCCAACAGTGAAGCTTTCTTT. Protein sequence: CASSAIWANSEAFF.

Many counts were recorded for this clonotype. The rearrangement joins TRBV2 to TRBJ2-5; 7 positions match TRBD1. In germline, CDR1 is SNHLY, CDR2 FYNNEI. There are 15 residues in the CDR3. V gave up 8 bases and J gave up 2 bases; unmatched junction bases: 11. CDR3 protein: CASDRQGQKQETQYF. The DNA for the CDR3 is TGTGCCAGCGATCGACAGGGACAGAAACAAGAGACCCAGTACTTC.